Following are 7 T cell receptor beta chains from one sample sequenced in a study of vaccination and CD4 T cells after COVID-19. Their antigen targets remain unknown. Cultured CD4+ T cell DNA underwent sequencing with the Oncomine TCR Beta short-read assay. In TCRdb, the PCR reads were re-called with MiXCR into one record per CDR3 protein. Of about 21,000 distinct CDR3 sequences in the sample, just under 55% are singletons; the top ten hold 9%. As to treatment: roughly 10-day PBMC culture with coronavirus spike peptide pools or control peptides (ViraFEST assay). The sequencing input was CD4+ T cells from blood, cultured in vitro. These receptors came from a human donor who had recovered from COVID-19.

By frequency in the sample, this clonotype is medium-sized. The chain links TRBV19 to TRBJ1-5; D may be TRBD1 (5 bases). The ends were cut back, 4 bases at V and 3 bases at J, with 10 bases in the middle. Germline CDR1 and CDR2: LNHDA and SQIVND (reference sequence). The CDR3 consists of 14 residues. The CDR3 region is CASSTGQVNQPQHF. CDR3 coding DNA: TGTGCCAGTAGTACAGGACAAGTCAATCAGCCCCAGCATTTT.

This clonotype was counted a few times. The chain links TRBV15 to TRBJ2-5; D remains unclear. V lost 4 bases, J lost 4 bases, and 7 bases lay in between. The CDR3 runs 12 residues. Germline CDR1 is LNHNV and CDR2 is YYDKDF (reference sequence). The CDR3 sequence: CATSKGRETQYF. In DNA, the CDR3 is TGTGCCACCAGCAAAGGACGAGAGACCCAGTACTTC.

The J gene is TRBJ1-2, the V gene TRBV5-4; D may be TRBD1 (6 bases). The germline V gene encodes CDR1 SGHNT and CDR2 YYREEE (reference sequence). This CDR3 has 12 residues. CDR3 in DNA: TGTGTCACCGACCAGGGGCCCTATGGCTACACCTTC. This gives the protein CVTDQGPYGYTF.

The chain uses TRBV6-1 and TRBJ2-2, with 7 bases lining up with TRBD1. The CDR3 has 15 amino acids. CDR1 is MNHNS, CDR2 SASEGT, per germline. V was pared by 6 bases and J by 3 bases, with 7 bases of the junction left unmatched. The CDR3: CASRGQKPHTGELFF. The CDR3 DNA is TGTGCCAGCAGGGGACAGAAACCACACACCGGGGAGCTGTTTTTT.

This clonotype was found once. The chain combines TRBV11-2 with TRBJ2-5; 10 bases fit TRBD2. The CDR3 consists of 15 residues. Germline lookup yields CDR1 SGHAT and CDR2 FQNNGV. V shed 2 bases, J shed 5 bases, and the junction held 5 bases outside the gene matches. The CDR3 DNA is TGTGCCAGCAGCTTAACTAGCGGGATACGGGAGACCCAGTACTTC. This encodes CASSLTSGIRETQYF.

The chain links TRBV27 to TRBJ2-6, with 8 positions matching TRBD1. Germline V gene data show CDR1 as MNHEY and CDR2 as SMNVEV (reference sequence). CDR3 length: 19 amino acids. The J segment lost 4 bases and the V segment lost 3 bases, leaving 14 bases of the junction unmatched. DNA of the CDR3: TGTGCCAGCAGTTTCCGTTCCGGACAGGGTGTGTACGGGGCCAACGTCCTGACTTTC. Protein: CASSFRSGQGVYGANVLTF.

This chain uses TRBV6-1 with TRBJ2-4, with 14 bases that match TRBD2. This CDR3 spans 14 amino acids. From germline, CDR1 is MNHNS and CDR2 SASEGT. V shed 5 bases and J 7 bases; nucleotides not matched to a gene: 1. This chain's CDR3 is CASSRLAGGNIQYF. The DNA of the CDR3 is TGTGCCAGCAGTCGACTAGCGGGGGGGAACATTCAGTACTTC.